The 27 T cell receptor beta chains given below trace back to one sample, sequenced in a study of blood T cell repertoires in COVID-19. Clones were read by immunoSEQ multiplex PCR, and TCRdb kept only the in-frame ones, dropping some. This sample has around 130,000 clones, with roughly 80% found just once. Sequenced sample: PBMCs or T cells enriched from blood (not recorded which). The source of these receptors is a woman aged 18-35 years who had been exposed to COVID-19.

This clone was observed once. The V call is TRBV4-1, the J call TRBJ2-4; TRBD1 matches at 7 bases. CDR1 is MGHRA, CDR2 YSYEKL, per germline. Trimming at V came to 4 bases and at J to 13 bases, leaving 10 bases not matched to a gene. The CDR3 runs 13 residues. The CDR3 region is CASSLGPRQGQYF. CDR3 nucleotide sequence: TGCGCCAGCAGCCTAGGTCCCCGACAGGGACAGTACTTC.

This rearrangement joins TRBV29-1 to TRBJ1-1, with 7 bases aligning to TRBD1. V lost 0 bases, J lost 0 bases, and 4 bases stayed unmatched. The CDR3 runs 15 residues. Germline loops: CDR1 SQVTM, CDR2 ANQGSEA. The DNA for the CDR3 is TGCAGCGTTGAAGATACCGGGACAGTGAACACTGAAGCTTTCTTT. This sequence encodes CSVEDTGTVNTEAFF.

This clone was seen ten or more times. CDR3 in amino acids: CASSETGRIYEQYF. CDR3 sequence (DNA): TGTGCCAGCAGTGAAACAGGCCGAATCTACGAGCAGTACTTC. The chain carries TRBV6-1 and TRBJ2-7; TRBD1 is a possible D gene (5 bases). The length of the CDR3 is 14 residues. The V end lost 2 bases, the J end lost 3 bases, and 11 bases lay between the germline ends. Germline V gene lookup returns CDR1 MNHNS and CDR2 SASEGT.

The chain joins TRBV19 to TRBJ2-1; maybe TRBD2 (6 bases). The CDR3 runs to 14 residues. The germline CDR1 and CDR2 sequences are LNHDA and SQIVND (reference sequence). V was pared by 3 bases and J by 4 bases, with 10 bases between. The CDR3 bases are TGTGCCAGTAGTATGGGACTTTCGTACAATGAGCAGTTCTTC. It yields the protein CASSMGLSYNEQFF. The whole variable domain, remainder taken from reference TRBV19 and TRBJ2-1, is DGGITQSPKYLFRKEGQNVTLSCEQNLNHDAMYWYRQDPGQGLRLIYYSQIVNDFQKGDIAEGYSVSREKKESFPLTVTSAQKNPTAFYLCASSMGLSYNEQFFGPGTRLTVL.

The V and J genes are TRBV6-5 and TRBJ1-5; D not resolved. The V gene's germline CDR1 is MNHEY and CDR2 SVGAGI. V was cut by 8 bases and J by 0 bases, with 14 bases left in between. The CDR3 is 15 residues long. CDR3 region: CASRKLESSNQPQHF. Written as DNA, the CDR3 is TGTGCCAGCCGGAAGCTGGAGAGTAGCAATCAGCCCCAGCATTTT.

This clone has a single count. The chain combines TRBV3-1 (or the pseudogene TRBV3-2) with TRBJ2-7, with 12 bases that match TRBD2. CDR3 size: 15 residues. Germline CDR1 is LGHDT and CDR2 is YNNKEL (reference sequence). V shed 5 bases, J shed 2 bases, and the junction held 4 bases outside the gene matches. The CDR3 loop reads CASSTGLAGAYEQYF. DNA for the CDR3: TGTGCCAGCAGCACGGGACTAGCGGGCGCCTACGAGCAGTACTTC.

This chain links TRBV5-1 with TRBJ1-1; D gene uncertain. CDR1 SGHRS and CDR2 YFSETQ come from the germline V gene. The CDR3 consists of 15 residues. V was pared by 0 bases and J by 0 bases, with 9 bases between. CDR3 bases: TGCGCCAGCAGCTTGGTTGAGTTTATGAACACTGAAGCTTTCTTT. It codes for CASSLVEFMNTEAFF.

The chain links TRBV30 to TRBJ2-5, with TRBD1 identical over 7 bases. This CDR3 spans 13 amino acids. Unmatched junction bases numbered 3, after V lost 0 bases and J lost 5 bases. Germline V lookup: CDR1 GTSNPN, CDR2 SVGIG (reference sequence). This chain's CDR3 is CAWSVRRGETQYF. The CDR3 DNA is TGTGCCTGGAGTGTACGCAGGGGGGAGACCCAGTACTTC.

This clone is medium-sized by share. The chain recombines TRBV5-6 with TRBJ1-1, with unresolved D. The CDR3 consists of 18 residues. The germline V and J ends were trimmed by 0 bases and 0 bases, with 18 bases remaining between them. Per germline, CDR1 SGHDT and CDR2 YYEEEE. CDR3 sequence: CASSLEGRGVVMNTEAFF. CDR3 DNA: TGTGCCAGCAGCTTGGAAGGGCGCGGGGTTGTTATGAACACTGAAGCTTTCTTT.

The genes are TRBV25-1 and TRBJ2-7; D not resolved. The V end was cut by 3 bases, the J end by 0 bases, with 6 bases between. This CDR3 spans 13 amino acids. Germline-derived CDR1 and CDR2 are MGHDK and SYGVNS. In DNA form, the CDR3 reads TGTGCCAGCAGTGATTTCAACTCCTACGAGCAGTACTTC. Encoded protein: CASSDFNSYEQYF.

The V and J genes are TRBV27 and TRBJ1-2; 7 positions agree with TRBD1. This CDR3 is built from 14 residues. The junction had 3 bases not matched to a gene; V was cut back by 0 bases and J by 5 bases. The germline V gene encodes CDR1 MNHEY and CDR2 SMNVEV (reference sequence). Here the CDR3 DNA reads TGTGCCAGCAGTTTATCAGGGGGCAGTTATGGCTACACCTTC. Encoded protein: CASSLSGGSYGYTF.

V usage is TRBV21-1 and J usage is TRBJ2-3; TRBD2, the table's D call, was not compared with the DNA. TRBV21-1 constitutes a pseudogene. There are 17 residues in the CDR3. CDR3 bases: TGTGCCAGCAGCAAAGTTGTGCCCCCCGGAGGCACAGATACGCAGTATTTT. This gives the protein CASSKVVPPGGTDTQYF.

The sample holds one count of this clone. This chain uses TRBV4-3 with TRBJ1-3; no reliable D call. The CDR3 extends over 17 amino acids. In germline, CDR1 is LGHNA, CDR2 YSLEER. V was pared by 0 bases and J by 0 bases, with 12 bases between. CDR3 protein: CASSQDPPFSSGNTIYF. In nucleotides, the CDR3 is TGCGCCAGCAGCCAAGATCCACCATTTAGCTCTGGAAACACCATATATTTT.

This rearrangement joins TRBV11-3 to TRBJ2-1; the match to TRBD2 covers 10 bases. Germline V lookup: CDR1 SGHNT, CDR2 YENEEA. The CDR3 extends over 15 amino acids. V lost 4 bases and J lost 7; bases outside the gene matches: 7. The CDR3 DNA sequence: TGTGCCAGCAGCTCTGGACTAGCGGCCTTAAATGAGCAGTTCTTC. Its translation: CASSSGLAALNEQFF.

The V call is TRBV5-1, the J call TRBJ1-1; D may be TRBD1 (6 bases). Germline V lookup: CDR1 SGHRS, CDR2 YFSETQ. Deletions cut 1 base from V and 7 bases from J, with 11 bases between. The CDR3 is 13 residues long. As DNA, the CDR3 is TGCGCCAGCAGCTTGCCAGGGGCACATGAAGCTTTCTTT. Encoded protein: CASSLPGAHEAFF.

This clone appeared once. The J gene is TRBJ2-5, the V gene TRBV28; tentatively, D is TRBD1 (6 bases). V was pared by 5 bases and J by 2 bases, with 9 bases between. Germline CDR1 and CDR2: MDHEN and SYDVKM. CDR3 length: 13 residues. For the CDR3, the DNA is TGTGCCAGCAGTGGACAGCCTCAAGAGACCCAGTACTTC. It translates to CASSGQPQETQYF.

The rearrangement joins TRBV19 to TRBJ2-7; 9 positions agree with TRBD1. Germline V lookup: CDR1 LNHDA, CDR2 SQIVND (reference sequence). Trimming cost V 5 bases and J 3 bases; bases outside gene matches: 8. The CDR3 length is 15 residues. CDR3 DNA: TGTGCCAGTAGTGTATACAGGGGGCGAGGCTACGAGCAGTACTTC. Translation: CASSVYRGRGYEQYF.

The table lists this clone with many counts. The J gene is TRBJ2-3, the V gene TRBV30; 9 bases are a match to TRBD2. With V trimmed by 4 bases and J by 3 bases, 5 bases remained unmatched. The CDR3 loop spans 14 amino acids. Germline V gene sequence: CDR1 GTSNPN, CDR2 SVGIG (reference sequence). CDR3 nucleotide sequence: TGTGCCTGGACAATAGCGGGAGCTACAGATACGCAGTATTTT. Protein sequence: CAWTIAGATDTQYF.

V gene TRBV6-2 or TRBV6-3 combines with J gene TRBJ2-7, with 8 bases lining up with TRBD1. From germline, CDR1 is MNHEY and CDR2 SVGEGT. V trimming: 2 bases; J trimming: 0 bases; junction bases outside the gene matches: 3. The CDR3 is 15 amino acids. The CDR3 loop is CASSYVDRVSYEQYF. The CDR3 nucleotides are TGTGCCAGCAGTTACGTGGACAGGGTCTCCTACGAGCAGTACTTC.

This chain joins TRBV7-8 and TRBJ1-3; possible D gene TRBD1, 6 bases. The V gene's germline CDR1 is SGHVS and CDR2 FQNEAQ. The CDR3 spans 16 residues. Trimming shortened V by 0 bases and J by 7 bases, and 16 bases separated the two germline ends. CDR3 DNA: TGTGCCAGCAGCTTAGCTCTCCGTTCGAGGGGGAACACCATATATTTT. This translates into CASSLALRSRGNTIYF.

The table lists this clone with a few counts. J is TRBJ2-7 and V is TRBV19, with a possible D match to TRBD2 (6 bases). CDR3 size: 13 residues. Germline V gene data show CDR1 as LNHDA and CDR2 as SQIVND (reference sequence). V was shortened by 10 bases and J by 4 bases, with 17 bases between the two germline ends. CDR3 amino acids: CATDGGDVYEQYF. The DNA of the CDR3 is TGTGCCACAGACGGGGGAGACGTGTACGAGCAGTACTTC.

The gene calls are TRBV29-1 and TRBJ2-1; D not certain. The CDR3 contains 12 residues. The germline gives CDR1 SQVTM, CDR2 ANQGSEA. V lost 7 bases to trimming and J lost 7 bases, with 14 bases between them. The chain's CDR3 is CSGFLVRNEQFF. The DNA for the CDR3 is TGCAGCGGGTTTTTGGTTCGGAATGAGCAGTTCTTC.

This clone was detected once. The chain uses TRBV5-1 and TRBJ2-7; a weak D match, TRBD2 (7 bases). Looked up from germline, CDR1 is SGHRS and CDR2 is YFSETQ. V was shortened by 2 bases and J by 4 bases, with 10 bases between the two germline ends. The CDR3 spans 13 residues. The CDR3 DNA reads TGCGCCAGCAGCTTTAAGGGGGGGTACGAGCAGTACTTC. Protein: CASSFKGGYEQYF.

The CDR3 bases are TGTGCCATCAGTGGGACAGGGACTAGCGGGAGGCCGACAAGCTCCTACGAGCAGTACTTC. Translation: CAISGTGTSGRPTSSYEQYF. V gene TRBV10-3 combines with J gene TRBJ2-7; the match to TRBD2 covers 15 bases. V was pared by 4 bases and J by 0 bases, with 13 bases of the junction left unmatched. Per the germline V gene, CDR1 is ENHRY and CDR2 is SYGVKD. The CDR3 is 20 residues long.

The chain has TRBV10-3 and TRBJ1-5; D possibly corresponds to TRBD1 (5 bases). Germline V gives CDR1 ENHRY, CDR2 SYGVKD. This CDR3 has 15 amino acids. V was pared by 3 bases and J by 0 bases, with 9 bases between. The CDR3 spells CAISDSGVSNQPQHF. In nucleotides, the CDR3 is TGTGCCATCAGTGATTCGGGGGTTAGCAATCAGCCCCAGCATTTT.

The V and J genes are TRBV30 and TRBJ2-7; D is perhaps TRBD2 (7 bases). The length of the CDR3 is 12 residues. Trimming shortened V by 0 bases and J by 10 bases, and 13 bases separated the two germline ends. CDR1 and CDR2 (germline): GTSNPN, SVGIG (reference sequence). In DNA, the CDR3 is TGTGCCTGGAGTGTACCGGGGGGCGTTCAGTACTTC. This codes for CAWSVPGGVQYF.

This rearrangement joins TRBV9 to TRBJ2-1; D is uncertain. Germline-derived CDR1 and CDR2 are SGDLS and YYNGEE. Trimming cost V 2 bases and J 4 bases, with 13 bases left between them. The CDR3 runs 15 residues. The CDR3 region is CASSVWATYYNEQFF. The CDR3 coding sequence is TGTGCCAGCAGCGTCTGGGCGACATATTACAATGAGCAGTTCTTC.